This passage covers 13 T cell receptor beta chains from one sample sequenced in a study of T cell responses to AZD1222 COVID-19 vaccine. Data came from immunoSEQ multiplex PCR; TCRdb stores just in-frame clones and leaves some out. The sample has around 150,000 clones; roughly 90% are singletons. The specimen was peripheral blood, collected 28 days after the second AZD1222 dose. All receptors derive from an adult who received the AZD1222 COVID-19 vaccine.

The rearrangement joins TRBV5-3 to TRBJ1-5; 7 nucleotides line up with TRBD1. TRBV5-3 is marked as an open reading frame, function uncertain. This CDR3 comprises 20 residues. V trimming: 1 base; J trimming: 9 bases; junction bases outside the gene matches: 25. In DNA, the CDR3 is TGTGCCAGAAGCTTGTGGAAGGGGGCGGTCGGCCTGGGTATAGATCCGCCCCAGCATTTT. Translating it yields CARSLWKGAVGLGIDPPQHF.

CDR3 loop: CASSWGGGQGATGELFF. The CDR3 nucleotides are TGTGCCAGCAGCTGGGGTGGGGGACAGGGTGCGACCGGGGAGCTGTTTTTT. This chain joins TRBV7-2 and TRBJ2-2; 9 bases align to TRBD1. Trimming took 4 bases from V and 5 from J; bases not matched to a gene: 11. CDR1 is SGHTA, CDR2 FQGNSA, per germline. This CDR3 is 17 amino acids long.

The rearrangement links TRBV19 to TRBJ2-5; the D is unclear. V was trimmed by 0 bases and J by 2 bases, leaving 1 base between them. The CDR3 has 12 residues. Germline assignment: CDR1 LNHDA and CDR2 SQIVND (reference sequence). CDR3 nucleotides: TGTGCCAGTAGTATAGATCAAGAGACCCAGTACTTC. Its protein is CASSIDQETQYF.

J is TRBJ1-5 and V is TRBV6-2 or TRBV6-3, with a tentative D call TRBD1 (5 bases). Per the germline V gene, CDR1 is MNHEY and CDR2 is SVGEGT. Trimming stripped 6 bases from V and 2 bases from J, with 14 bases between. The CDR3 sequence is 15 residues long. The CDR3, as DNA: TGTGCCAGCAGATACGGGGGGAGCGGCAATCAGCCCCAGCATTTT. As protein: CASRYGGSGNQPQHF.

The gene calls are TRBV19 and TRBJ1-3; 9 bases align to TRBD1. The V segment lost 8 bases and the J segment 0 bases; nucleotides outside the gene matches: 5. The germline V gene encodes CDR1 LNHDA and CDR2 SQIVND (reference sequence). The CDR3 is 15 residues long. The DNA for the CDR3 is TGTGCCAGTGGGACAGGGAAAACCTCTGGAAACACCATATATTTT. It translates to CASGTGKTSGNTIYF.

The gene calls are TRBV10-1 and TRBJ1-2, with 7 bases that match TRBD1. V trimming: 7 bases; J trimming: 4 bases; junction bases outside the gene matches: 15. The germline V gene encodes CDR1 WNHNN and CDR2 SYGVQD (reference sequence). CDR3 length equals 16 residues. CDR3 sequence (DNA): TGCGCCAGCATCATGGACAGGCCCGCAGGCGTCTATGGCTACACCTTC. Encoded protein: CASIMDRPAGVYGYTF.

This clone appeared once. The chain links TRBV9 to TRBJ1-6; D perhaps matches TRBD1 (6 bases). V lost 3 bases to trimming and J lost 8 bases, with 6 bases between them. The CDR3 consists of 12 residues. Germline CDR1 and CDR2: SGDLS and YYNGEE. The CDR3 DNA follows: TGTGCCAGCAGCGCAGGGGATTCACCCCTCCACTTT. Its translation: CASSAGDSPLHF.

The chain combines TRBV4-1 with TRBJ2-1; TRBD1 aligns across 12 bases. J was trimmed by 5 bases and V by 4 bases; bases with no gene match: 6. CDR1 is MGHRA, CDR2 YSYEKL, per germline. The CDR3 spans 16 residues. As DNA, the CDR3 is TGCGCCAGCAGCCTTTCCGGGACAGGGGGCAACAATGAGCAGTTCTTC. Translated: CASSLSGTGGNNEQFF.

This rearrangement joins TRBV5-6 to TRBJ1-1; the D is unclear. Trimming pared 4 bases from V and 6 bases from J, leaving 19 bases between. There are 15 residues in the CDR3. The germline V gene encodes CDR1 SGHDT and CDR2 YYEEEE. CDR3 DNA: TGTGCCAGCAGCCTTCGGGAGCACGGCCTTCCTGAAGCTTTCTTT. Its translation: CASSLREHGLPEAFF.

The gene calls are TRBV6-5 and TRBJ1-1, with D possibly TRBD1 on 6 matching bases. Trimming took 5 bases from V and 5 from J, leaving 12 bases between them. The CDR3 contains 13 residues. Germline loops: CDR1 MNHEY, CDR2 SVGAGI. The CDR3 region has the DNA TGTGCCAGCAGTCTCAGGGGTCGGACTGAAGCTTTCTTT. This sequence encodes CASSLRGRTEAFF.

The chain uses TRBV6-5 and TRBJ2-5; D is perhaps TRBD2 (5 bases). The CDR3 runs to 13 residues. V was pared by 3 bases and J by 5 bases, with 10 bases between. Germline values: CDR1 MNHEY, CDR2 SVGAGI. DNA for the CDR3: TGTGCCAGCAGTTATCTAGCCCAGGAGACCCAGTACTTC. It translates to CASSYLAQETQYF.

The rearrangement joins TRBV6-6 to TRBJ2-7; weak D call: TRBD2 (7 bases). Germline-derived CDR1 and CDR2 are MNHNY and SVGAGI (reference sequence). Trimming removed 2 bases from V and 11 bases from J, with 22 bases in between. The CDR3 extends over 15 amino acids. The CDR3 spells CASSYGGARGYSEYF. DNA of the CDR3: TGTGCCAGCAGTTACGGGGGGGCACGGGGGTATTCCGAGTACTTC.

V and J are TRBV5-1 and TRBJ1-1; 7 bases match TRBD1. V lost 4 bases, J lost 5 bases, and 8 bases stayed unmatched. The V gene's germline CDR1 is SGHRS and CDR2 YFSETQ. CDR3 length: 14 amino acids. The CDR3 DNA is TGCGCCAGCAGCCAGTCAGGGGGAGGGACTGAAGCTTTCTTT. Translated, it gives CASSQSGGGTEAFF.